This T cell receptor (beta chain) was sequenced for a study of blood T cell repertoires in COVID-19. This clone has a count of ten or more. Original handling: Counts of nucleated cells, estimated from reference gene primer amplification, were obtained. Assay: immunoSEQ multiplex PCR; the TCRdb copy retains only in-frame clones and omits some. The V and J calls and clone size are taken from that table; D and trimming were inferred from the DNA. The sample consists of about 130,000 clones, 75% to 85% of them appearing once. The CDR3 is made up of 13 amino acids. Germline V CDR1 and CDR2: KGHSH, LQKENI. Trimming removed 2 bases at V and 3 bases at J, with 7 bases between.

The sequencing input was peripheral blood. This TCR was recovered from a woman aged 50 to 65 with acute or convalescent COVID-19. This rearrangement joins TRBV18 to TRBJ1-1; maybe TRBD1 (5 bases). CDR3 sequence reads: CASSPGGDTEAFF. For the CDR3, the DNA is TGTGCCAGCTCACCAGGAGGGGACACTGAAGCTTTCTTT.